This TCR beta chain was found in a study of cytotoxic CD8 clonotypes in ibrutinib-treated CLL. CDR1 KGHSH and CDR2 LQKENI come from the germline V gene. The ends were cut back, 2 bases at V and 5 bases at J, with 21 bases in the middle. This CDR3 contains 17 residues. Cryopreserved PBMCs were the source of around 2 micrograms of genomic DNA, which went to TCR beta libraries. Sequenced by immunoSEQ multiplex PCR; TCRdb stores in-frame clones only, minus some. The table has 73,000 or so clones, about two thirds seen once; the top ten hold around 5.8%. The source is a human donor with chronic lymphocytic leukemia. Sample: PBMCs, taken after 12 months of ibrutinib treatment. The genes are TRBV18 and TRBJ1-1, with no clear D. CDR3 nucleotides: TGTGCCAGCTCACCAATTCCAGGAGACATTGATGTGACTGAAGCTTTCTTT. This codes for CASSPIPGDIDVTEAFF. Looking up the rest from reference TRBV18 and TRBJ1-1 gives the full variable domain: NAGVMQNPRHLVRRRGQEARLRCSPMKGHSHVYWYRQLPEEGLKFMVYLQKENIIDESGMPKERFSAEFPKEGPSILRIQQVVRGDSAAYFCASSPIPGDIDVTEAFFGQGTRLTVV.